This TCR beta chain was obtained from a study of blood T cell repertoires in COVID-19. For the study at large: Nucleic acid was either cDNA or gDNA, and it came from T cells, B-cell-depleted T cells, or PBMCs.

J lost 5 bases, V lost 5 bases, and 4 bases had no gene match. Looked up from germline, CDR1 is MRHNA and CDR2 is SNTAGT. The CDR3 contains 13 residues. Profiled with immunoSEQ multiplex PCR; TCRdb holds only in-frame clones, not every one. The table lists 150,000 to 200,000 clones, over 75% of them singletons. The specimen sequenced was peripheral blood. The source of this sequence is a man aged 55-75 years who had recovered from COVID-19. The chain couples TRBV6-4 to TRBJ1-1; 8 nucleotides line up with TRBD1. The DNA of the CDR3 is TGTGCCAGCAGTACTGGGACAGGTACTGAAGCTTTCTTT. Encoded protein: CASSTGTGTEAFF.